This passage covers 11 T cell receptor beta chains from one sample sequenced in a study of blood T cell repertoires in COVID-19. The repertoire was sequenced with immunoSEQ multiplex PCR; TCRdb's copy has only in-frame clones and lacks some. The data hold around 150,000 clones, with roughly 73% observed a single time. The specimen was peripheral blood. These receptor sequences come from a woman aged 45-65 years with active or convalescent COVID-19.

The chain has TRBV11-2 and TRBJ2-2, with TRBD2 identical over 7 bases. V gave up 6 bases and J gave up 1 base; unmatched junction bases: 5. Germline V gene sequence: CDR1 SGHAT, CDR2 FQNNGV. The CDR3 length is 15 residues. The CDR3 protein is CASSYTSENTGELFF. CDR3 nucleotides: TGTGCCAGCAGTTATACTAGCGAGAACACCGGGGAGCTGTTTTTT.

V gene TRBV28 combines with J gene TRBJ1-2, with no clear D. This CDR3 contains 13 residues. Germline CDR1 and CDR2: MDHEN and SYDVKM. Deletions cut 5 bases from V and 5 bases from J, with 12 bases between. The CDR3 DNA reads as TGTGCCAGCAGTCTATTTCGGGATTATGGCTACACCTTC. This gives the protein CASSLFRDYGYTF.

This chain uses TRBV18 with TRBJ1-1, with D possibly TRBD1 on 5 matching bases. The CDR3 spans 15 residues. The V end was cut by 2 bases, the J end by 2 bases, with 12 bases between. CDR1 KGHSH and CDR2 LQKENI come from the germline V gene. The CDR3 DNA is TGTGCCAGCTCACCAAGACTGCAGGGAAACACTGAAGCTTTCTTT. It encodes CASSPRLQGNTEAFF.

This chain uses TRBV6-1 with TRBJ1-6; D is perhaps TRBD1 (6 bases). CDR3 length: 16 amino acids. Germline V gene data show CDR1 as MNHNS and CDR2 as SASEGT. V was trimmed by 4 bases and J by 5 bases, leaving 15 bases between them. CDR3 DNA: TGTGCCAGCAGTGGAGGGGGGGACCGGAATAATTCACCCCTCCACTTT. It encodes CASSGGGDRNNSPLHF.

The chain recombines TRBV4-3 with TRBJ2-2; 9 nucleotides line up with TRBD2. With V trimmed by 2 bases and J by 7 bases, 8 bases remained unmatched. Germline V CDR1 and CDR2: LGHNA, YSLEER. This CDR3 contains 16 residues. The CDR3 is CASSQKLGLAGGELFF. The CDR3 coding sequence is TGCGCCAGCAGCCAAAAGTTGGGACTAGCAGGCGGGGAGCTGTTTTTT.

The chain employs TRBV2 and TRBJ2-2, with TRBD2 matching 7 bases. The CDR3 length is 16 residues. CDR1 is SNHLY and CDR2 is FYNNEI in the germline V gene. V was clipped by 6 bases and J by 6 bases; unmatched bases: 13. The CDR3 spells CASRPPGTKLSGELFF. The CDR3 region has the DNA TGTGCCAGCAGGCCCCCCGGGACTAAGTTATCCGGGGAGCTGTTTTTT.

The rearrangement joins TRBV7-8 to TRBJ2-7; TRBD2 agrees at 7 bases. Germline trimming cut 5 bases from V and 5 bases from J; bases unmatched to any gene: 12. Germline CDR1 is SGHVS and CDR2 is FQNEAQ. The CDR3 runs 15 residues. The DNA of the CDR3 is TGTGCCAGCAGCCCCCTTAGTATGGGGAGGGACGAGCAGTACTTC. It translates to CASSPLSMGRDEQYF.

This clone was recorded only once. This rearrangement joins TRBV7-2 to TRBJ2-3; D not resolved. CDR3 size: 12 residues. Trimming pared 4 bases from V and 3 bases from J, leaving 5 bases between. Germline V gene sequence: CDR1 SGHTA, CDR2 FQGNSA. The CDR3 DNA follows: TGTGCCAGCAGCTCCCGGACAGATACGCAGTATTTT. Translating it yields CASSSRTDTQYF.

J is TRBJ2-2 and V is TRBV9, with TRBD1 identical over 10 bases. The CDR3 spans 16 residues. With V trimmed by 3 bases and J by 4 bases, 6 bases remained unmatched. Germline loops: CDR1 SGDLS, CDR2 YYNGEE. In DNA form, the CDR3 reads TGTGCCAGCAGCGATCGACAGGGGGCCGTCACCGGGGAGCTGTTTTTT. Its translation: CASSDRQGAVTGELFF.

The chain uses TRBV30 and TRBJ1-6, with D possibly TRBD1 on 6 matching bases. The CDR3 contains 14 residues. Deletions cut 4 bases from V and 7 bases from J, with 14 bases between. The germline CDR1 and CDR2 sequences are GTSNPN and SVGIG (reference sequence). The CDR3 DNA reads TGTGCCTGGACACCAGGGGTGGGCAATTCACCCCTCCACTTT. Its translation: CAWTPGVGNSPLHF.

The V gene is TRBV7-2, the J gene TRBJ1-6; TRBD1 aligns across 8 bases. V dropped 1 base and J dropped 7; count of bases not matched to a gene: 9. CDR3 length equals 17 residues. The germline V gene has CDR1 SGHTA and CDR2 FQGNSA. The CDR3 region is CASSLVPRTGSNSPLHF. CDR3 DNA sequence: TGTGCCAGCAGCTTAGTTCCTCGGACAGGGTCAAATTCACCCCTCCACTTT.